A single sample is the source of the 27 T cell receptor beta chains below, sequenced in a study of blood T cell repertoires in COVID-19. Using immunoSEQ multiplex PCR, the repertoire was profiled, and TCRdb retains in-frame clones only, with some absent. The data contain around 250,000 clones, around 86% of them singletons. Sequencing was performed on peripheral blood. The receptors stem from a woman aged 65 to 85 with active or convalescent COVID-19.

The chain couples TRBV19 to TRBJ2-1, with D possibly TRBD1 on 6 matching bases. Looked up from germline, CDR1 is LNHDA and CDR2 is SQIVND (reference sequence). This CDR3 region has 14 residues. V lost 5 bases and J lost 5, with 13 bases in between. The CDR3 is CASSHGRGDNEQFF. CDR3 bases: TGTGCCAGTAGTCACGGCAGGGGCGACAATGAGCAGTTCTTC.

The DNA for the CDR3 is TGTGCCAGCAGAAACCAGGACAGGGCGTACGAGCAGTACTTC. Its protein product is CASRNQDRAYEQYF. This chain connects TRBV7-2 to TRBJ2-7; 8 bases are shared with TRBD1. The CDR3 spans 14 residues. V shed 6 bases, J shed 4 bases, and the junction held 8 bases outside the gene matches. Per the germline V gene, CDR1 is SGHTA and CDR2 is FQGNSA.

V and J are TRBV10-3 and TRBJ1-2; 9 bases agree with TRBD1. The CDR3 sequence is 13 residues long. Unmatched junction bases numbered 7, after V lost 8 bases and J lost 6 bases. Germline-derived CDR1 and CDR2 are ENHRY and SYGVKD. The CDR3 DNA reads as TGTGCCATCGGGGACAGGGCCGTCCATGGCTACACCTTC. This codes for CAIGDRAVHGYTF.

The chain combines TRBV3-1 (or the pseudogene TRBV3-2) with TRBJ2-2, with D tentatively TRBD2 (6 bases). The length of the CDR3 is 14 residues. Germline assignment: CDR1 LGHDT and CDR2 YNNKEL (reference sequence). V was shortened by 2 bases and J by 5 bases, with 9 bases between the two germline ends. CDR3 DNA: TGTGCCAGCAGCCAAAGGGCGGGGACCGGGGAGCTGTTTTTT. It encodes CASSQRAGTGELFF.

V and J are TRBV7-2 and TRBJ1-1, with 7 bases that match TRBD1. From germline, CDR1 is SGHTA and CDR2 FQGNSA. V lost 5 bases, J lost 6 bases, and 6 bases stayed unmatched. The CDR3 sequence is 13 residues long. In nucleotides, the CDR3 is TGTGCCAGCAGCGAGGGACAGTCGGCTGAAGCTTTCTTT. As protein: CASSEGQSAEAFF.

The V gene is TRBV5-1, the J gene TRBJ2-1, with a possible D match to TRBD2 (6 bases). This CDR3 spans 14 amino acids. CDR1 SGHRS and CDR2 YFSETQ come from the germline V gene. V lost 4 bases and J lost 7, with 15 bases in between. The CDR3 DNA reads TGCGCCAGCAGCCCGTTCGGGGGTGGAAATGAGCAGTTCTTC. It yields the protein CASSPFGGGNEQFF. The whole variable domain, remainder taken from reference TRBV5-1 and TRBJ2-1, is KAGVTQTPRYLIKTRGQQVTLSCSPISGHRSVSWYQQTPGQGLQFLFEYFSETQRNKGNFPGRFSGRQFSNSRSEMNVSTLELGDSALYLCASSPFGGGNEQFFGPGTRLTVL.

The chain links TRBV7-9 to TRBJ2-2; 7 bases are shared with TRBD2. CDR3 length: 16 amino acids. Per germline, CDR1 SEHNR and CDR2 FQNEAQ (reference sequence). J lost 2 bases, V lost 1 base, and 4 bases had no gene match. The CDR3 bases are TGTGCCAGCAGCTTAGGGGCGGGGGAAAACACCGGGGAGCTGTTTTTT. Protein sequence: CASSLGAGENTGELFF.

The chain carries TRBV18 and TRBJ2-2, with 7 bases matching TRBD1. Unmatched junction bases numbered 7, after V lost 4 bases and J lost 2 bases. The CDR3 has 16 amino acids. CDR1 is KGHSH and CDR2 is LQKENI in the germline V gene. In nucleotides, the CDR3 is TGTGCCAGCTCACTCCGGGACAGAGGTAACACCGGGGAGCTGTTTTTT. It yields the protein CASSLRDRGNTGELFF.

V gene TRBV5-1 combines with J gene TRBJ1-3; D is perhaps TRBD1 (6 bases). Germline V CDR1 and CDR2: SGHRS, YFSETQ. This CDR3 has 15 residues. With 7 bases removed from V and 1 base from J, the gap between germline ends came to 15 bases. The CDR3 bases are TGCGCCAGCGAGGTATTGGGGGCATCTGGAAACACCATATATTTT. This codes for CASEVLGASGNTIYF.

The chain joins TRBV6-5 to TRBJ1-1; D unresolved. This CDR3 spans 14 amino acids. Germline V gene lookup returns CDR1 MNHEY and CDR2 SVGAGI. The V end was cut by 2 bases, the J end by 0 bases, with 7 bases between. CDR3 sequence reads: CASSYVEVNTEAFF. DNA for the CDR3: TGTGCCAGCAGTTACGTCGAGGTGAACACTGAAGCTTTCTTT.

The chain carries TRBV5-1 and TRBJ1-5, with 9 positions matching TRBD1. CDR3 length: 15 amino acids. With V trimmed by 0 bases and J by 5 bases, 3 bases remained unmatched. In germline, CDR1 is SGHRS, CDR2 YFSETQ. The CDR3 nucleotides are TGCGCCAGCAGCTTGGGGGACAGGGCGGATCAGCCCCAGCATTTT. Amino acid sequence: CASSLGDRADQPQHF.

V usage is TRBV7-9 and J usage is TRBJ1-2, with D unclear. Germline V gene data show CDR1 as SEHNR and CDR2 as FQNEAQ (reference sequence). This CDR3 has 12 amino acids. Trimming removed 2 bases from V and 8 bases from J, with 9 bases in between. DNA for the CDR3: TGTGCCAGCAGCTTAATCGATGAGGGCTACACCTTC. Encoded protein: CASSLIDEGYTF.

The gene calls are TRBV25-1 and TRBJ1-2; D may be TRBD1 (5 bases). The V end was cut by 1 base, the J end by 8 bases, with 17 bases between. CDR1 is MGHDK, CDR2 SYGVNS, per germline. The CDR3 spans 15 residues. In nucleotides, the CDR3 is TGTGCCAGCAGTGAATTTGTGTTGGGGGGTGGAGGCTACACCTTC. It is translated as CASSEFVLGGGGYTF.

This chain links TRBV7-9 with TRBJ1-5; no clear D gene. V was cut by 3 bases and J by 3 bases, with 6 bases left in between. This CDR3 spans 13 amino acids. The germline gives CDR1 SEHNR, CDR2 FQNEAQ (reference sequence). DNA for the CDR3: TGTGCCAGCAGCTTGGCGGACAATCAGCCCCAGCATTTT. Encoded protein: CASSLADNQPQHF.

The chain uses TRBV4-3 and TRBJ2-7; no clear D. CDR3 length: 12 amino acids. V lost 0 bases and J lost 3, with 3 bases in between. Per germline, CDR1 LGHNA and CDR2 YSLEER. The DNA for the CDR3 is TGCGCCAGCAGCCAAGATAGCTACGAGCAGTACTTC. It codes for CASSQDSYEQYF.

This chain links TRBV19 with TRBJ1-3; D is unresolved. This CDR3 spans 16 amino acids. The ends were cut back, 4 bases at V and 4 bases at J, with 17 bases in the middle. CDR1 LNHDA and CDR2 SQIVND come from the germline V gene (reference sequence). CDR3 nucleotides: TGTGCCAGTAGTACCCCCCCCGTGGAAGCGGGAAACACCATATATTTT. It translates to CASSTPPVEAGNTIYF.

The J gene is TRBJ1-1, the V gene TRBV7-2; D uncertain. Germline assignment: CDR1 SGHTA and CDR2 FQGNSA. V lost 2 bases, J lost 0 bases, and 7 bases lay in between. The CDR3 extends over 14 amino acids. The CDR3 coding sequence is TGTGCCAGCAGCTTAAGCGGGATGAACACTGAAGCTTTCTTT. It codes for CASSLSGMNTEAFF. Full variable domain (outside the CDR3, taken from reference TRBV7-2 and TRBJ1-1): GAGVSQSPSNKVTEKGKDVELRCDPISGHTALYWYRQSLGQGLEFLIYFQGNSAPDKSGLPSDRFSAERTGGSVSTLTIQRTQQEDSAVYLCASSLSGMNTEAFFGQGTRLTVV.

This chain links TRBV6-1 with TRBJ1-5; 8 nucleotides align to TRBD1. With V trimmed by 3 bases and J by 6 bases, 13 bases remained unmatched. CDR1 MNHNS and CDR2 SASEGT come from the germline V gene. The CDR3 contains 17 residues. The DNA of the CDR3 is TGTGCCAGCAGTGACCTTGTACAGGGGGGGATAGGTCAGCCCCAGCATTTT. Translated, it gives CASSDLVQGGIGQPQHF.

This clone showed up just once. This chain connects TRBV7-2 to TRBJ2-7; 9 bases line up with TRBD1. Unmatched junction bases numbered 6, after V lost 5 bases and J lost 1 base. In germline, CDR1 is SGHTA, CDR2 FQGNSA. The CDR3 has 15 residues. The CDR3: CASSQRTGESYEQYF. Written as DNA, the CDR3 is TGTGCCAGCAGCCAACGGACAGGGGAGTCCTACGAGCAGTACTTC.

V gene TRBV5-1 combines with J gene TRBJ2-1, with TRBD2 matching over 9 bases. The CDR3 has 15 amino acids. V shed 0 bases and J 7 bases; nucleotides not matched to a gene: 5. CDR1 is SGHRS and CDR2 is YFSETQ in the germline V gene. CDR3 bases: TGCGCCAGCAGCTTGGAGGCTAGCGGGATAAATGAGCAGTTCTTC. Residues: CASSLEASGINEQFF.

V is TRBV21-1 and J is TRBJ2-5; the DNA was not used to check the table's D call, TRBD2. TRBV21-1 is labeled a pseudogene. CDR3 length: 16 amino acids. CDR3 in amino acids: CASSKEASGGSRTQYF. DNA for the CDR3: TGTGCCAGCAGCAAAGAGGCTAGCGGGGGCTCAAGGACCCAGTACTTC.

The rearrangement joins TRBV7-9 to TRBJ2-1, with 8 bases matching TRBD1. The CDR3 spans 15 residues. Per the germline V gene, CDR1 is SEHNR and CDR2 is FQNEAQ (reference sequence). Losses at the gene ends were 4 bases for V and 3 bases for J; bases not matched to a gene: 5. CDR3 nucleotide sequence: TGTGCCAGCAGCTCGACAGGGGCTGGCTACAATGAGCAGTTCTTC. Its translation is CASSSTGAGYNEQFF.

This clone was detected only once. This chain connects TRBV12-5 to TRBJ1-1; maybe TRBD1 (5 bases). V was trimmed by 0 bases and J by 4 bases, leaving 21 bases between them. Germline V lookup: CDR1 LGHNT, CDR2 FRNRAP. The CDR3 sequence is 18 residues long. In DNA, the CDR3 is TGTGCTAGTGGTTTGGTTACCACCGGGGGTGCGGGCGGCACTGAAGCTTTCTTT. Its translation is CASGLVTTGGAGGTEAFF. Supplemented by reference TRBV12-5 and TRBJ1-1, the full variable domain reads DARVTQTPRHKVTEMGQEVTMRCQPILGHNTVFWYRQTMMQGLELLAYFRNRAPLDDSGMPKDRFSAEMPDATLATLKIQPSEPRDSAVYFCASGLVTTGGAGGTEAFFGQGTRLTVV.

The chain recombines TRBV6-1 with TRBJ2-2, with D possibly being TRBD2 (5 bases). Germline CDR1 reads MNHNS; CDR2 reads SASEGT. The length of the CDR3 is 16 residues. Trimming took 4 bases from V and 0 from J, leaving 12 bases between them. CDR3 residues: CASSVWGVANTGELFF. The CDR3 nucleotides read TGTGCCAGCAGTGTCTGGGGAGTAGCGAACACCGGGGAGCTGTTTTTT.

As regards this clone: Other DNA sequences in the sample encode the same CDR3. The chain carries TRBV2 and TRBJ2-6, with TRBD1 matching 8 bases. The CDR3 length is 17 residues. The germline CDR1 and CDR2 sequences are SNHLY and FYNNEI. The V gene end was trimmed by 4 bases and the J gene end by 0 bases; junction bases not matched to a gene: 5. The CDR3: CASSGGTGYSGANVLTF. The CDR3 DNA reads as TGTGCCAGCAGTGGAGGGACAGGCTACTCTGGGGCCAACGTCCTGACTTTC.

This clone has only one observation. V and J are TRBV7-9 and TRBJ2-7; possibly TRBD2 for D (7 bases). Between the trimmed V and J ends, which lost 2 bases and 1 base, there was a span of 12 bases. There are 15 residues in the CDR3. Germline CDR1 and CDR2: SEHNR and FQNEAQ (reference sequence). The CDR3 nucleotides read TGTGCCAGCAGCTTATCGGGGGGCTGGTCCTACGAGCAGTACTTC. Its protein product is CASSLSGGWSYEQYF.

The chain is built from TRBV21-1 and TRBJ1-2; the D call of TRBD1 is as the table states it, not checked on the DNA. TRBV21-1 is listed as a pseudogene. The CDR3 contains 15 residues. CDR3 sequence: CASSTRDTIGYGYTF. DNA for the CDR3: TGTGCCAGCAGCACCCGGGACACTATTGGCTATGGCTACACCTTC.